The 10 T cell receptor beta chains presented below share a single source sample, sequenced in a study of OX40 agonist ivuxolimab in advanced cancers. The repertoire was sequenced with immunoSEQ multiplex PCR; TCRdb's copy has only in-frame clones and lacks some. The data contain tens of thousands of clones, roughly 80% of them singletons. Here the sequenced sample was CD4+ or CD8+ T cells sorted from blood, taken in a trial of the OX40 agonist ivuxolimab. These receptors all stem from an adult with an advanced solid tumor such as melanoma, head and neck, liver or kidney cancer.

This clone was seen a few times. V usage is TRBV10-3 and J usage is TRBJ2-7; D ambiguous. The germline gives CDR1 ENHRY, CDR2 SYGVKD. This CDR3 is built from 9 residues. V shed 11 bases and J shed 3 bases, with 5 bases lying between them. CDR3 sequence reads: CAAGYEQYF. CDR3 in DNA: TGTGCCGCCGGCTACGAGCAGTACTTC.

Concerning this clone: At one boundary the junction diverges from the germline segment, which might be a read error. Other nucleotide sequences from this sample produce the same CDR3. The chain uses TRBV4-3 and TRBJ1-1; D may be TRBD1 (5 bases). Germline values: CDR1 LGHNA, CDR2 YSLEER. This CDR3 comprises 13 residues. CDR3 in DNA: TGCGCCAGCAGTCAAGACAGGAACACTGAAGCTTTCTTT. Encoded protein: CASSQDRNTEAFF.

CDR3 protein: CASSLITDQETQYF. The CDR3 DNA reads TGCGCCAGCAGCTTGATAACAGACCAAGAGACCCAGTACTTC. The genes are TRBV5-1 and TRBJ2-5; D gene uncertain. The CDR3 runs to 14 residues. The germline V gene encodes CDR1 SGHRS and CDR2 YFSETQ. Trimming left V 1 base short and J 0 bases short, with 7 bases between.

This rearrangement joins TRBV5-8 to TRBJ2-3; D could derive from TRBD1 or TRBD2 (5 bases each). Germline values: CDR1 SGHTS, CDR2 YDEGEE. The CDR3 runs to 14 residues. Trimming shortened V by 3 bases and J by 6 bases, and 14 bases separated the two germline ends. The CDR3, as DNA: TGTGCCAGCAGCTGGGACGCGTCCCTGGATACGCAGTATTTT. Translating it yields CASSWDASLDTQYF. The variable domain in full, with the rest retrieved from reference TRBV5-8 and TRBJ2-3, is EAGVTQSPTHLIKTRGQQATLRCSPISGHTSVYWYQQALGLGLQFLLWYDEGEERNRGNFPPRFSGRQFPNYSSELNVNALELEDSALYLCASSWDASLDTQYFGPGTRLTVL.

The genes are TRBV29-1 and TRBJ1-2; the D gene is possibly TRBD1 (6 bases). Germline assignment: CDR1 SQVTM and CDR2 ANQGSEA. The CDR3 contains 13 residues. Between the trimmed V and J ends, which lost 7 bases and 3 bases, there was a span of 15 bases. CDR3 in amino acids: CSAAGGEHYGYTF. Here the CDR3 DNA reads TGCAGCGCCGCCGGGGGCGAACACTATGGCTACACCTTC.

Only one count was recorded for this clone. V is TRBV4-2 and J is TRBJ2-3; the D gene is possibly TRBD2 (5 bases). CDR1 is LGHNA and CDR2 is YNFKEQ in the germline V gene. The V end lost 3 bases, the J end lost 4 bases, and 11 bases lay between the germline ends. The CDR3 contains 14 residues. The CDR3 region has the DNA TGTGCCAGCAGCCAGAAACTAGGTCCAGATACGCAGTATTTT. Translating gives CASSQKLGPDTQYF.

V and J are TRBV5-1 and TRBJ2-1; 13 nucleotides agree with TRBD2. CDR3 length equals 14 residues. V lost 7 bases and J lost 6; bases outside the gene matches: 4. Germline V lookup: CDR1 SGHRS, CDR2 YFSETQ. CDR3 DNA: TGCGCCAGCTCGACTAGCGGGAGGCCCAATGAGCAGTTCTTC. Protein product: CASSTSGRPNEQFF.

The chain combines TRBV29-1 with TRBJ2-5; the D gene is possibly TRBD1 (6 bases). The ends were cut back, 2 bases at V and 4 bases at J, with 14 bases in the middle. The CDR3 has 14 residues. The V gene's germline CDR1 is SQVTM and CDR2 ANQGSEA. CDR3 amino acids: CSVERLGQIETQYF. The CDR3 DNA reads TGCAGCGTTGAAAGATTGGGACAAATAGAGACCCAGTACTTC.

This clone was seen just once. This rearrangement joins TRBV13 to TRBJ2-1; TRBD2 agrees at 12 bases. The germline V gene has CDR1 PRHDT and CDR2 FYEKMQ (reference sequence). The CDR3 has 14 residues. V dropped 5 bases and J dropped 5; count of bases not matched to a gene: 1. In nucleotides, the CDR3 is TGTGCCAGCAGCGGACTAGCGGGACACAATGAGCAGTTCTTC. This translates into CASSGLAGHNEQFF.

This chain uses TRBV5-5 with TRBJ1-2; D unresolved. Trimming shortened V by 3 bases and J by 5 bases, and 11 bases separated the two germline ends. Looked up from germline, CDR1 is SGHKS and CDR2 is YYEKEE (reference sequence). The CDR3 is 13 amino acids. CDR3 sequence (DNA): TGTGCCAGCAGCTCTACAGCTTCTTATGGCTACACCTTC. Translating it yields CASSSTASYGYTF.